This TCR beta chain was sequenced in a study of blood T cell repertoires in COVID-19. About the study: Researchers got acute and convalescent COVID-19 samples from the United States, Italy and Spain.

In germline, CDR1 is SSHAT, CDR2 FNYEAQ (reference sequence). There are 14 residues in the CDR3. Original processing methods: Counts of nucleated cells, estimated from reference gene primer amplification, were obtained. Only in-frame clones appear in the TCRdb table, and some are missing; sequencing was by immunoSEQ multiplex PCR. The DNA gave D and trimming, while V, J and clone size come from that table. The top ten clones hold 9.5% of a sample with a few hundred thousand clones, 89% of them seen once. Points on this clone: A junction boundary mismatches the germline segment, possibly from a read error.

In terms of age and location, participants ranged from about 18 to 95 years and lived in about two dozen US areas. Symptom resolution, clearance, or two negative PCRs marked the recovered donors of Cohort 3. The TCR was taken from a woman aged 40-49 years who had recovered from COVID-19. V usage is TRBV7-7 and J usage is TRBJ2-5; D may be TRBD2 (6 bases). Material for sequencing was PBMCs or T cells enriched from blood (not recorded which). DNA of the CDR3: TGTGCTAGCAGCTTGGGACTTTCGGGGGAGACCCAGTACTTC. Translating it yields CASSLGLSGETQYF.